This TCR beta chain came from a study of blood T cell repertoires in COVID-19. V lost 4 bases and J lost 4; bases outside the gene matches: 9. CDR1 SNHLY and CDR2 FYNNEI come from the germline V gene. The CDR3 has 15 amino acids. Enrolled through a virtual design, the participants were between about 18 and 100 years of age and came from about two dozen US areas. Profiled with immunoSEQ multiplex PCR; TCRdb holds only in-frame clones, not every one. This sample yields about 160,000 clones, of which roughly 90% are seen a single time; approximately 7% belongs to the top ten. Sequences were obtained from PBMCs or T cells enriched from blood (not recorded which). The source of this sequence is a woman aged 45-60 years who had recovered from COVID-19. The chain couples TRBV2 to TRBJ2-5; 7 positions agree with TRBD1. This CDR3 reads CASSGIGGSRETQYF. Here the CDR3 DNA reads TGTGCCAGCAGTGGTATAGGGGGCAGTCGAGAGACCCAGTACTTC.